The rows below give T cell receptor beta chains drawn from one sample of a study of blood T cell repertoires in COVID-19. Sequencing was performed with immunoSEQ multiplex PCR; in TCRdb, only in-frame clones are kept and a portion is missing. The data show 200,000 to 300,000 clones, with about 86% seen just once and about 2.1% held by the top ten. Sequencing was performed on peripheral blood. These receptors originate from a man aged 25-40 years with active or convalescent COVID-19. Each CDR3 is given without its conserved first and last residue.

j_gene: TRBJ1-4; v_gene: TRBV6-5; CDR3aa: ASSPPSGRGKLF
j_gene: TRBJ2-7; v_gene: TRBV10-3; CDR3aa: AISESRGTGSPEQY
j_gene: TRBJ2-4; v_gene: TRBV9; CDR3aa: ASSVGLAGTGDIQY
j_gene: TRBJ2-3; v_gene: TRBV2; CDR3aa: ASQKNPGFDRDTQY
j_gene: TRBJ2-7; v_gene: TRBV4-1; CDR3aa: ASSQDGTDSSYEQY
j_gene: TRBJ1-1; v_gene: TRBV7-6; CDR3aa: ASSLAGTEAF
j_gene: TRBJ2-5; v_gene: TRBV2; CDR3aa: AITLLNRGGGETQY
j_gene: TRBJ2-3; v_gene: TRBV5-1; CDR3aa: ASSSGGTAKDTQY
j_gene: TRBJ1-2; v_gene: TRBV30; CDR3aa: ACGTGAHYT
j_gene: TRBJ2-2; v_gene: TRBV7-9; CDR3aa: ASSLRSVGELF
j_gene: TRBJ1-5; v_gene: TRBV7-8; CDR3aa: ASSSHQQGGGNQPQH